One TCR beta chain is described in this entry. Its antigen remains unknown. The method was immunoSEQ multiplex PCR; TCRdb's version includes in-frame clones alone and lacks a portion of them. The table includes 70,000 or so clones, around 87% detected once. The data derive from a study of T cell responses to AZD1222 COVID-19 vaccine. This CDR3 has 12 residues. Germline V gene data show CDR1 as LGHDT and CDR2 as YNNKEL (reference sequence). Trimming shortened V by 2 bases and J by 8 bases, and 7 bases separated the two germline ends. The study, taken as a whole, reports: Close to half of spike-specific TCRs reportedly recognize unmutated variant regions. Most donors were white British, females outnumbered males, and clonal diversity was possibly underestimated.

The sequences come from peripheral blood, collected on day 0 of AZD1222 vaccination. This TCR was recovered from an adult in good health. This chain uses TRBV3-1 (or the pseudogene TRBV3-2) with TRBJ2-1; D is unresolved. CDR3 sequence (DNA): TGTGCCAGCAGCCAATATGACCATGAGCAGTTCTTC. As protein: CASSQYDHEQFF.